Given below is one T cell receptor beta chain in context. Ages ranged from 18 to 89 years, with residence in about two dozen US areas. Produced via immunoSEQ multiplex PCR; TCRdb's table is partial and in-frame only. The sample lists around 400,000 clones, around 83% occurring once. The sample comes from a study of blood T cell repertoires in COVID-19. Study at large: Acute-phase and convalescent COVID-19 samples originated in the United States, Italy and Spain.

Material: PBMCs or T cells enriched from blood (not recorded which). The sequence derives from a woman between 50 and 59 years old who had recovered from COVID-19.

CDR3 bases: TGTGCCCCAAGCCGGGACAGAAGACCTAACTATGGCTACACCTTC. Translation gives CAPSRDRRPNYGYTF. V and J are TRBV7-3 and TRBJ1-2, with 7 nucleotides matching TRBD1. V lost 11 bases to trimming and J lost 0 bases; unmatched junction nucleotides: 12. CDR1 is SGHTA, CDR2 FQGTGA, per germline. The length of the CDR3 is 15 residues.